One and the same sample provided the 28 T cell receptor beta chains below, sequenced in a study of T-cell memory formation after mild COVID-19. TCRdb analysed the 5' RACE reads with MiXCR anew, one entry per CDR3 protein. The sample holds 150,000 to 200,000 distinct CDR3 sequences, around a tenth seen once. The sequenced material came from PBMCs or a T cell subset sorted from them (not recorded which). All receptors come from a man younger than 35 who had mild COVID-19 (a few samples of this study predate the infection). Cell type and time point are not known.

This clonotype has just a few counts. J is TRBJ2-3 and V is TRBV29-1, with TRBD2 as a possible D gene (6 bases). CDR1 is SQVTM and CDR2 is ANQGSEA in the germline V gene. The CDR3 covers 13 residues. With 8 bases removed from V and 3 bases from J, the gap between germline ends came to 15 bases. The CDR3 DNA sequence: TGCAGCCACGCCTTAGCGGTTACAGATACGCAGTATTTT. It encodes CSHALAVTDTQYF.

This clonotype came up many times. V is TRBV29-1 and J is TRBJ1-5; 8 bases map to TRBD1. After removal of 3 bases from V and 5 bases from J, the junction contained 0 bases not matched to a gene. Looked up from germline, CDR1 is SQVTM and CDR2 is ANQGSEA. The CDR3 totals 12 residues. The CDR3: CSVDRGHQPQHF. The CDR3 DNA reads as TGCAGCGTTGACAGGGGGCATCAGCCCCAGCATTTT.

The V and J genes are TRBV5-1 and TRBJ1-1, with a possible D match to TRBD1 (5 bases). Germline V gives CDR1 SGHRS, CDR2 YFSETQ. V was trimmed by 5 bases and J by 2 bases, leaving 19 bases between them. This CDR3 is built from 16 residues. The CDR3 reads CASSPTRGQGNTEAFF. The DNA for the CDR3 is TGCGCCAGCAGTCCTACTCGTGGGCAGGGAAACACTGAAGCTTTCTTT.

The rearrangement links TRBV20-1 to TRBJ1-5; TRBD1 is a possible D gene (5 bases). Germline V gives CDR1 DFQATT, CDR2 SNEGSKA (reference sequence). V gave up 0 bases and J gave up 3 bases, with 12 bases separating them. The CDR3 contains 15 residues. The CDR3, as DNA: TGCAGTGCTAGAGATTCAGGGACGCCCAATCAGCCCCAGCATTTT. Translation gives CSARDSGTPNQPQHF.

This clonotype has more than one count but fewer than ten. The rearrangement joins TRBV2 to TRBJ1-2; D perhaps matches TRBD1 (5 bases). The CDR3 runs 13 residues. The germline V gene has CDR1 SNHLY and CDR2 FYNNEI. Trimming pared 2 bases from V and 4 bases from J, leaving 8 bases between. The CDR3 protein is CASSEQGAYGYTF. As DNA, the CDR3 is TGTGCCAGCAGTGAACAGGGCGCCTATGGCTACACCTTC.

This clonotype has more than one count but fewer than ten. This rearrangement joins TRBV7-6 to TRBJ2-2; D not certain. Between the trimmed V and J ends, which lost 2 bases and 6 bases, there was a span of 7 bases. CDR1 is SGHVS, CDR2 FNYEAQ, per germline. The CDR3 runs to 13 residues. Here the CDR3 DNA reads TGTGCCAGCAGCTTAAATCGACCCGGGGAGCTGTTTTTT. This translates into CASSLNRPGELFF.

This sequence joins TRBV7-2 and TRBJ2-4; D ambiguous. Germline V lookup: CDR1 SGHTA, CDR2 FQGNSA. The CDR3 spans 14 residues. V was trimmed by 1 base and J by 1 base, leaving 5 bases between them. CDR3 coding DNA: TGTGCCAGCAGCTTAGACGTGGCCAAAAACATTCAGTACTTC. Residues: CASSLDVAKNIQYF.

The chain recombines TRBV4-3 with TRBJ2-1; TRBD2 aligns across 7 bases. This CDR3 is built from 16 residues. CDR1 LGHNA and CDR2 YSLEER come from the germline V gene. J lost 4 bases, V lost 4 bases, and 10 bases had no gene match. CDR3 nucleotides: TGCGCCAGCAGCCCGCGCGGGAGTCCCGAATACAATGAGCAGTTCTTC. It specifies CASSPRGSPEYNEQFF.

The genes are TRBV7-7 and TRBJ2-2; D not certain. There are 14 residues in the CDR3. Germline loops: CDR1 SSHAT, CDR2 FNYEAQ (reference sequence). For the CDR3, the DNA is TGTGCGGCCGCACCTGAGACTGGCACCGGGGAGCTGTTTTTT. Amino acids: CAAAPETGTGELFF.

This clonotype has a handful of counts. The chain recombines TRBV5-1 with TRBJ2-3, with D unclear. There are 14 residues in the CDR3. Between the trimmed V and J ends, which lost 1 base and 2 bases, there was a span of 8 bases. Germline V gene data show CDR1 as SGHRS and CDR2 as YFSETQ. The CDR3 bases are TGCGCCAGCAGCTTGTCCAGTCCCACAGATACGCAGTATTTT. Translating gives CASSLSSPTDTQYF.

This rearrangement joins TRBV19 to TRBJ1-6, with 7 bases fitting TRBD1. In germline, CDR1 is LNHDA, CDR2 SQIVND (reference sequence). The CDR3 length is 15 residues. After removal of 4 bases from V and 7 bases from J, the junction contained 7 bases not matched to a gene. CDR3: CASSNRQGSNSPLHF. In DNA, the CDR3 is TGTGCCAGTAGTAACAGACAGGGTTCGAATTCACCCCTCCACTTT.

This clonotype was recorded at least ten times. The chain has TRBV11-2 and TRBJ2-2; 14 bases agree with TRBD2. CDR3 length: 18 residues. Per germline, CDR1 SGHAT and CDR2 FQNNGV. After removal of 4 bases from V and 4 bases from J, the junction contained 8 bases not matched to a gene. Written as DNA, the CDR3 is TGTGCCAGCAGCTGGGGGACTAGCGGGGGAAGCCTCACCGGGGAGCTGTTTTTT. Protein product: CASSWGTSGGSLTGELFF.

The rearrangement uses TRBV20-1 and TRBJ1-1; 7 nucleotides line up with TRBD1. This CDR3 spans 15 amino acids. Losses at the gene ends were 1 base for V and 1 base for J; bases not matched to a gene: 6. Germline-derived CDR1 and CDR2 are DFQATT and SNEGSKA (reference sequence). The DNA of the CDR3 is TGCAGTGCTAGAGCAGGGGACAGATCGAACACTGAAGCTTTCTTT. It is translated as CSARAGDRSNTEAFF.

This clonotype came up many times. This chain uses TRBV6-2 or TRBV6-3 with TRBJ1-2; D unclear. The CDR3 covers 16 residues. Trimming cost V 5 bases and J 6 bases, with 22 bases left between them. Germline-derived CDR1 and CDR2 are MNHEY and SVGEGT. The CDR3 nucleotides are TGTGCCAGCAGTCCCCGGATTGAGGGCTGGGGAGATGGCTACACCTTC. This sequence encodes CASSPRIEGWGDGYTF.

This clonotype was recorded many times. This sequence joins TRBV5-1 and TRBJ1-1; TRBD1 might be the D (5 bases). The CDR3 is 14 amino acids. CDR1 SGHRS and CDR2 YFSETQ come from the germline V gene. V was clipped by 2 bases and J by 4 bases, with 12 bases between them. The CDR3, as DNA: TGCGCCAGCAGCTTCCAGGGCGAGGGCACTGAAGCTTTCTTT. It translates to CASSFQGEGTEAFF.

The sample holds many counts of this clonotype. The chain combines TRBV7-3 with TRBJ2-7, with unresolved D. Germline V gives CDR1 SGHTA, CDR2 FQGTGA. This CDR3 has 14 residues. V lost 3 bases, J lost 2 bases, and 11 bases lay in between. CDR3 sequence reads: CASSLYARPYEQYF. The CDR3 nucleotides read TGTGCCAGCAGCTTGTACGCTAGGCCCTACGAGCAGTACTTC.

At least ten counts were recorded for this clonotype. The CDR3 nucleotides read TGTGCCAGCATCTTGGACAGTTACAATGAGCAGTTCTTC. Protein sequence: CASILDSYNEQFF. The rearrangement joins TRBV7-9 to TRBJ2-1, with D tentatively TRBD1 (6 bases). Trimming removed 7 bases at V and 4 bases at J, with 11 bases between. The CDR3 contains 13 residues. CDR1 SEHNR and CDR2 FQNEAQ come from the germline V gene (reference sequence).

This clonotype occurred a few times. The chain uses TRBV12-3 or TRBV12-4 and TRBJ2-7; 9 bases match TRBD1. Trimming removed 10 bases from V and 0 bases from J; junction bases left unmatched: 10. The CDR3 totals 15 residues. The CDR3 reads CATSRQGVGSYEQYF. CDR3 coding DNA: TGTGCCACCTCACGACAGGGGGTCGGCTCCTACGAGCAGTACTTC.

This clonotype showed up just a few times. This rearrangement joins TRBV9 to TRBJ1-1; 8 positions match TRBD1. Trimming took 3 bases from V and 5 from J; bases not matched to a gene: 3. The CDR3 loop spans 13 amino acids. Germline V gene data show CDR1 as SGDLS and CDR2 as YYNGEE. CDR3 nucleotide sequence: TGTGCCAGCAGCGCCGGACAGGGTACTGAAGCTTTCTTT. It translates to CASSAGQGTEAFF.

This clonotype was found many times. This chain joins TRBV2 and TRBJ2-7, with a possible D match to TRBD1 (5 bases). The ends were cut back, 6 bases at V and 1 base at J, with 10 bases in the middle. Germline assignment: CDR1 SNHLY and CDR2 FYNNEI. The CDR3 covers 13 residues. The CDR3 reads CASRVDSSYEQYF. In DNA form, the CDR3 reads TGTGCCAGCAGGGTAGACAGTTCCTACGAGCAGTACTTC.

In its sample, this clonotype was seen a few times. CDR3 sequence: CASSRRGAGANVLTF. The CDR3 DNA sequence: TGTGCCAGCAGCCGTAGGGGGGCTGGGGCCAACGTCCTGACTTTC. V is TRBV7-9 and J is TRBJ2-6; D tentatively fits TRBD1 or TRBD2 (6 bases each). The V gene's germline CDR1 is SEHNR and CDR2 FQNEAQ (reference sequence). Deletions cut 5 bases from V and 2 bases from J, with 10 bases between. There are 15 residues in the CDR3. Complete variable domain (other parts from reference TRBV7-9 and TRBJ2-6): DTGVSQNPRHKITKRGQNVTFRCDPISEHNRLYWYRQTLGQGPEFLTYFQNEAQLEKSRLLSDRFSAERPKGSFSTLEIQRTEQGDSAMYLCASSRRGAGANVLTFGAGSRLTVL.

The chain employs TRBV6-5 and TRBJ2-1; D may be TRBD1 (6 bases). The V gene lost 6 bases and the J gene lost 12 bases, with 12 bases spanning the gap. This CDR3 spans 11 amino acids. Germline V gene sequence: CDR1 MNHEY, CDR2 SVGAGI. CDR3 coding DNA: TGTGCCAGCAGGCAGGGGCGTGGGCAGTTCTTC. Encoded protein: CASRQGRGQFF.

This chain joins TRBV5-1 and TRBJ1-5; D possibly corresponds to TRBD1 (5 bases). Germline V CDR1 and CDR2: SGHRS, YFSETQ. V shed 3 bases and J shed 0 bases, with 10 bases lying between them. CDR3 length: 15 amino acids. The CDR3 DNA reads TGCGCCAGCAGCTCGGATGGGGGTAGCAATCAGCCCCAGCATTTT. Translation gives CASSSDGGSNQPQHF.

This clonotype has at least ten counts. V usage is TRBV7-2 and J usage is TRBJ2-1; D is perhaps TRBD2 (6 bases). Germline CDR1 reads SGHTA; CDR2 reads FQGNSA. V lost 7 bases, J lost 6 bases, and 16 bases lay in between. The CDR3 is 14 amino acids. The CDR3 DNA reads as TGTGCCAGCACCCGGACCTTCGGGGGCAATGAGCAGTTCTTC. The encoded protein is CASTRTFGGNEQFF.

The chain couples TRBV4-2 to TRBJ2-7, with TRBD1 matching over 7 bases. This CDR3 is 14 amino acids long. V shed 2 bases and J 2 bases; nucleotides not matched to a gene: 3. Looked up from germline, CDR1 is LGHNA and CDR2 is YNFKEQ. DNA for the CDR3: TGTGCCAGCAGCCAACGGACAGGACCCTACGAGCAGTACTTC. Protein: CASSQRTGPYEQYF.

The sample holds a few counts of this clonotype. The chain uses TRBV5-6 and TRBJ2-7; D gene uncertain. Trimming took off 3 bases at V and 6 bases at J, with 7 bases between the two ends. Germline loops: CDR1 SGHDT, CDR2 YYEEEE. CDR3 length: 11 residues. As DNA, the CDR3 is TGTGCCAGCAGCTCGGGTTCCGAGCAGTACTTC. Translated: CASSSGSEQYF.

Written as DNA, the CDR3 is TGTGCCAGCTCACCCCGGTCTAGCGAACAAGAGACCCAGTACTTC. Translation gives CASSPRSSEQETQYF. This sequence joins TRBV18 and TRBJ2-5; weak D call: TRBD2 (6 bases). V lost 3 bases and J lost 2, with 13 bases in between. This CDR3 is 15 amino acids long. CDR1 and CDR2 from the germline V gene are KGHSH and LQKENI.

In this sample, this clonotype turned up many times. The gene calls are TRBV29-1 and TRBJ2-1; TRBD2 matches at 14 bases. CDR1 is SQVTM and CDR2 is ANQGSEA in the germline V gene. V trimming: 7 bases; J trimming: 1 base; junction bases outside the gene matches: 6. The CDR3 covers 16 residues. The CDR3 sequence is CSAGTSGGHSYNEQFF. CDR3 DNA: TGCAGCGCTGGGACTAGCGGGGGCCATTCCTACAATGAGCAGTTCTTC.